The clone carrying this T cell receptor beta chain was seen at least ten times. The antigen is not known. This sample is drawn from a study of blood T cells in healthy people across ages. V dropped 4 bases and J dropped 0 bases, with 11 bases sitting between them. The CDR3 has 16 amino acids. CDR1 is SGHNT, CDR2 YYREEE, per germline (reference sequence). Next came a second PCR, run for roughly 6 to 11 cycles, which used a sample-barcoded 5' primer along with a J-beta primer mix. TCRdb recomputed calls from the 5' RACE reads with MiXCR, one row per CDR3 protein. The data hold about 930,000 distinct CDR3 sequences, with roughly 28% observed a single time. Study-wide points: In long-lived donors, naive CD4+ cell counts and diversity exceeded those of aged donors.

These data also formed part of another study, on T cells of mothers and their children.

The receptor was isolated from a woman aged 40 to 50 in good health. This chain links TRBV5-4 with TRBJ2-6; weak D call: TRBD2 (6 bases). The sample comprised blood. The CDR3 spells CASSLGGVSGANVLTF. CDR3 coding DNA: TGTGCCAGCAGCCTCGGCGGGGTCTCTGGGGCCAACGTCCTGACTTTC.